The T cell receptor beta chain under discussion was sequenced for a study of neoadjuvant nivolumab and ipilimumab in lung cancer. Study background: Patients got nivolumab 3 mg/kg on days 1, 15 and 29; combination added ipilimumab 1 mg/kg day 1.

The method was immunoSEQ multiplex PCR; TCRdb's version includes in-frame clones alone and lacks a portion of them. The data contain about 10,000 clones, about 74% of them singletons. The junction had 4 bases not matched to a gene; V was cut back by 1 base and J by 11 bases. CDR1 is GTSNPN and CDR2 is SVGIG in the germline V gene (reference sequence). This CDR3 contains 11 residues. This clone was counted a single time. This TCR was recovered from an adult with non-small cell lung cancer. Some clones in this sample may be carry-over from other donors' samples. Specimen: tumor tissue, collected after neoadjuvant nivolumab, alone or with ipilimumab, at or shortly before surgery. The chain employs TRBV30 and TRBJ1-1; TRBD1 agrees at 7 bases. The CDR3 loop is CAWSERGPAFF. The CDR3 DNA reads TGTGCCTGGAGTGAAAGGGGGCCGGCTTTCTTT.